This is a list of T cell receptor beta chains from one sample in a study of blood T cell repertoires in COVID-19. Generated by immunoSEQ multiplex PCR, the TCRdb table keeps only in-frame clones and is missing some. The sample shows around 260,000 clones, 75% to 90% of them seen only once. The sample taken for sequencing was peripheral blood. The source is a woman in her twenties or thirties with active or convalescent COVID-19. Both conserved end residues are part of each CDR3. The order of the fields is D gene, J gene, clone size, V gene, CDR3 protein, CDR3 DNA. D genes are given only for firm matches. A clone size is listed for some rows: how often the clone was seen (once, few, many), or a class if it is expanded.

TRBD1,TRBJ1-4,NA,TRBV4-2,CASSSDRGSLEKLFF,TGTGCCAGCAGCTCCGACAGGGGAAGTTTGGAAAAACTGTTTTTT
TRBD1,TRBJ1-2,NA,TRBV19,CASSVQTGGNGYTF,TGTGCCAGTAGTGTTCAGACAGGGGGCAATGGCTACACCTTC
TRBD2,TRBJ2-3,NA,TRBV19,CASSMDRLAGGADTQYF,TGTGCCAGTAGTATGGACCGACTAGCGGGGGGTGCGGATACGCAGTATTTT
TRBD2,TRBJ2-1,NA,TRBV2,CASSSTQLAGGEQFF,TGTGCCAGCAGTTCAACTCAACTAGCGGGGGGGGAGCAGTTCTTC
NA,TRBJ1-2,NA,TRBV5-1,CASSRTAGDYGYTF,TGCGCCAGTAGTAGGACCGCGGGGGACTATGGCTACACCTTC
NA,TRBJ1-1,NA,TRBV30,CAWRLLRNTEAFF,TGTGCCTGGAGGCTCTTGAGGAACACTGAAGCTTTCTTT
NA,TRBJ2-1,NA,TRBV7-9,CASSLRGGFDYNEQFF,TGTGCCAGCAGCTTGAGGGGGGGTTTTGACTACAATGAGCAGTTCTTC
NA,TRBJ2-4,NA,TRBV28,CASSALNWRRHF,TGTGCCAGCAGCGCCCTTAATTGGAGGAGGCACTTC
TRBD1,TRBJ2-2,NA,TRBV19,CASSGQRNTGELFF,TGTGCCAGTTCGGGACAGCGTAACACCGGGGAGCTGTTTTTT
NA,TRBJ1-6,few,TRBV15,CATSRGEASSYNSPLHF,TGTGCCACCAGCAGAGGAGAGGCAAGCTCCTATAATTCACCCCTCCACTTT
NA,TRBJ2-6,NA,TRBV19,CASSISRPVTYSGANVLTF,TGTGCCAGTAGTATTAGCAGACCTGTCACATACTCTGGGGCCAACGTCCTGACTTTC
NA,TRBJ2-1,NA,TRBV21-1,CASTPGGERIGYLPLSSYNEQFF,TGTGCCAGCACCCCGGGAGGGGAGAGGATTGGCTACCTCCCTTTGAGCTCCTACAATGAGCAGTTCTTC
TRBD1,TRBJ2-2,once,TRBV6-6,CASSLRDRGENTGELFF,TGTGCCAGCAGTCTCCGGGACAGGGGAGAAAACACCGGGGAGCTGTTTTTT
NA,TRBJ1-2,NA,TRBV7-2,CASSLAVPTDLFYGYTF,TGTGCCAGCAGCTTAGCGGTCCCGACAGACTTATTCTATGGCTACACCTTC
TRBD2,TRBJ2-5,NA,TRBV6-5,CASSYTGGQETQYF,TGTGCCAGCAGTTATACGGGGGGCCAAGAGACCCAGTACTTC
NA,TRBJ1-1,NA,TRBV6-5,CASSGVNTEAFF,TGTGCCAGCAGCGGGGTGAACACTGAAGCTTTCTTT
TRBD1,TRBJ1-6,NA,TRBV9,CASSKYGQDNSPLHF,TGTGCCAGCAGTAAATATGGACAGGATAATTCACCCCTCCACTTT
TRBD1,TRBJ2-7,NA,TRBV29-1,CSVGQGRGSYEQYF,TGCAGCGTCGGACAGGGACGCGGTTCCTACGAGCAGTACTTC
TRBD2,TRBJ2-5,NA,TRBV4-3,CASSQTSGGITQYF,TGCGCCAGCAGCCAAACTAGCGGGGGCATAACCCAGTACTTC
NA,TRBJ2-1,NA,TRBV2,CASSEVPPGAAGEQFF,TGTGCCAGCAGTGAGGTGCCGCCTGGGGCGGCGGGAGAGCAGTTCTTC
NA,TRBJ2-6,NA,TRBV19,CASSMEGTGANVLTF,TGTGCCAGTAGTATGGAGGGGACTGGGGCCAACGTCCTGACTTTC
TRBD2,TRBJ2-3,NA,TRBV30,CAWSVVSGGAEYF,TGTGCCTGGAGTGTAGTTAGCGGGGGGGCGGAGTATTTT
NA,TRBJ1-6,NA,TRBV6-5,CASNRGSSPLHF,TGTGCCAGCAATCGGGGGTCTTCACCCCTCCACTTT
NA,TRBJ1-5,NA,TRBV5-5,CASSSLGGGNQPQHF,TGTGCCAGCAGCTCCCTGGGGGGGGGCAATCAGCCCCAGCATTTT
TRBD1,TRBJ1-4,NA,TRBV19,CASSRTGSNEKLFF,TGTGCCAGTAGCCGGACAGGGAGTAATGAAAAACTGTTTTTT
TRBD2,TRBJ2-5,NA,TRBV9,CASSVGAGPGETQYF,TGTGCCAGCAGCGTAGGAGCGGGGCCGGGGGAGACCCAGTACTTC
NA,TRBJ1-6,NA,TRBV20-1,CSARSRALHF,TGCAGTGCTAGGTCCAGGGCCCTCCACTTT
TRBD2,TRBJ2-4,NA,TRBV19,CASSSLAGGAKNIQYF,TGTGCCAGTAGTTCCTTAGCGGGGGGGGCCAAAAACATTCAGTACTTC